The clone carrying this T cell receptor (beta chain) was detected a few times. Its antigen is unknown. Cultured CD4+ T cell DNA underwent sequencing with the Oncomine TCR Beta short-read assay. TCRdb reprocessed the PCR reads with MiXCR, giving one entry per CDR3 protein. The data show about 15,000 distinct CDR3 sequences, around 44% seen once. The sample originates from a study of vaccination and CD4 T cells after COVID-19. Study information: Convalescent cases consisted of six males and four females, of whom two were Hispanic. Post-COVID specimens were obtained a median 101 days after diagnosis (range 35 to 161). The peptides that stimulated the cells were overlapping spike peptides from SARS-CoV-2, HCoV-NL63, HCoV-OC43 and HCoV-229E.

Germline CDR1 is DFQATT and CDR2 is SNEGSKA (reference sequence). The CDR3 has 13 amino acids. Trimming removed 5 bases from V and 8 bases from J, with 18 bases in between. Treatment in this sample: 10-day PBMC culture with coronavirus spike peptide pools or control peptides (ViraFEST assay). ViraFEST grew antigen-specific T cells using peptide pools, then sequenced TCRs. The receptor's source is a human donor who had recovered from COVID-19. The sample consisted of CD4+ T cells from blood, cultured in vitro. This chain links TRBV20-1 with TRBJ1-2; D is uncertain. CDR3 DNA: TGCAGTGCTCCGGGTCCCCTAAGCCTCGGCTACACCTTC. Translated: CSAPGPLSLGYTF.